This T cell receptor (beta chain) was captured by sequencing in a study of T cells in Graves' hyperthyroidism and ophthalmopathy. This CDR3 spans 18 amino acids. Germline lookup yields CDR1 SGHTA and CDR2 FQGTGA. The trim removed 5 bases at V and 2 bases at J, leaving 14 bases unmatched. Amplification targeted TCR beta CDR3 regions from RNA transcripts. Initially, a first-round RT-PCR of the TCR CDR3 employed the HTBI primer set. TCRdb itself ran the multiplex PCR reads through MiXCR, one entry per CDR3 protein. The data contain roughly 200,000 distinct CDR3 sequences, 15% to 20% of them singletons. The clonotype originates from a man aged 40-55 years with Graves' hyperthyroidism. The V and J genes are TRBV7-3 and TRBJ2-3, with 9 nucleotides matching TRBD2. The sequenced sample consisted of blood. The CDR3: CASSAGRGASGDTDTQYF. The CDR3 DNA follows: TGTGCCAGCAGCGCCGGTCGGGGGGCTAGCGGGGACACAGATACGCAGTATTTT.